This T cell receptor (beta chain) comes out of a study of identifying expanded T cells in peripheral blood (dated by TCRdb to about 2019). As for the study more broadly: Technical replicates were generated by sequencing separate aliquots of the same genomic DNA pool, with four replicates compared pairwise.

TCRbeta CDR3 regions were profiled with the immunoSEQ Assay using bias-controlled multiplex PCR amplification of genomic DNA. The paper's data handling went like this. To quantify the absolute abundance of each unique TCRbeta CDR3 region, the sequences were collapsed and filtered. Differential abundance was tested with two models: a binomial (Fisher-equivalent) model and a beta-binomial model that adds time-dependent variance fitted from healthy donors. Clones with fewer than 5 combined templates were removed, and a clone was called differentially abundant if the clone's Benjamini-Hochberg FDR was below 0.01. Using the form v = (b*log(k)+a)^2, the beta-binomial variance was modeled as a function of the total template count across the two samples. The source is immuneACCESS, and TCRdb retained only in-frame sequences with V and J called. Part of the clones is not carried over; for the studies checked, unresolved V genes explain less than half of this, and the remainder is unexplained. That table is the source of V, J and clone size, and D and trimming were worked out from the DNA. For this sample there are 55,000 to 60,000 clones; approximately 89% appear just once. About 3.7% of the sample goes to the ten largest clones.

During the collection period, no immune events, such as infections, were documented for the healthy donors. Blood repertoires from healthy donors were used as a training cohort for calibrating time-dependent variance in a beta-binomial model of differential abundance of T-cell clones. The training cohort comprised approximately 10 healthy donors, 3 female and 7 male. On average the donors were about 40 years old, and their ages spanned roughly 29 to 64 years. Obtained from a commercial supplier, whole blood was collected from each healthy donor at three time points set two to three weeks apart. For immunosequencing, genomic DNA was extracted from unsorted whole blood. As for this clone: Its recognized antigen is unknown. Per-base qualities were not stored, and no clone one base away is much larger.

Broader findings and caveats from the paper: Variance in clone template counts between roughly 2-week samples significantly increased with total template count across all healthy donors. Both the number of clones called differentially abundant and the false-positive rate were significantly reduced by the beta-binomial model across all healthy-donor time intervals. The binomial model flagged 0.9 to 1.5 differentially abundant clones between technical replicates but 15 to 17 over around two weeks and roughly 19 over around four weeks. The authors expected that over much longer intervals, such as months to years, biological variance in healthy repertoires might increase even further.

The sequenced sample consisted of blood. The receptor was derived from a person aged 18 to 70 in good health.

The CDR3 in this case is CASSPYPGQSEMEQFF. The DNA sequence is TGTGCCAGCAGCCCATATCCGGGACAGTCAGAAATGGAGCAGTTCTTC. The V and J segments used are TRBV7-8 and TRBJ2-1, and 7 junctional nucleotides match TRBD1. Via the germline V gene, CDR1 is SGHVS and CDR2 FQNEAQ. The CDR3 measures 16 amino acids from cysteine to phenylalanine. Only the CDR3 DNA stays, 48 bases, in frame from base 1. Trimming leaves V shorter by 5 bases and J shorter by 10 bases, with the junction holding 17 bases beyond the gene matches.